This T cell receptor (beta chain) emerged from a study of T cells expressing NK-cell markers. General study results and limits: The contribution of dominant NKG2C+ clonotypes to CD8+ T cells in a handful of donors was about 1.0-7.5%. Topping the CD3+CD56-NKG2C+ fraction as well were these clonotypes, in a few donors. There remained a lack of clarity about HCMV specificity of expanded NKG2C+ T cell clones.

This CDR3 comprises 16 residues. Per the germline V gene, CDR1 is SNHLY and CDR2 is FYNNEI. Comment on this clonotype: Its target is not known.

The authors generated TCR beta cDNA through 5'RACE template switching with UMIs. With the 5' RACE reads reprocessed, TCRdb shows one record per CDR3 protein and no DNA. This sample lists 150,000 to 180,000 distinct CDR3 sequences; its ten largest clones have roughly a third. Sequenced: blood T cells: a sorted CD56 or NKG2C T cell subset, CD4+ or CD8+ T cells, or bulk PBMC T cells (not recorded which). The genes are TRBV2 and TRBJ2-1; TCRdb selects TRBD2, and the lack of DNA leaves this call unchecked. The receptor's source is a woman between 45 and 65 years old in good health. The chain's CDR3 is CAIGGAGGPLYNEQFF.